This TCR beta chain is drawn from a study of cytomegalovirus exposure and HLA in healthy donors. Findings and caveats of the study: CMV antigen specificity was confirmed in vitro for a few CMV-associated chains.

The V and J ends lost 0 bases and 4 bases, in that order; junction bases with no gene match: 8. The CDR3 spans 16 residues. In germline, CDR1 is SGHKS, CDR2 YYEKEE (reference sequence). On this clone itself: What it binds is not known.

Amplification used 60 Vbeta primers and 13 Jbeta primers. Profiling relied on immunoSEQ multiplex PCR, and the TCRdb table lists in-frame clones only, not all of them. The sample consists of approximately 160,000 clones, 75% of them appearing once. The sequence was collected from a woman aged 50 to 60 in good health and CMV-seropositive. The rearrangement links TRBV5-5 to TRBJ1-2; TRBD1 agrees at 8 bases. The specimen sequenced was PBMCs. As DNA, the CDR3 is TGTGCCAGCAGCTTGGCCTCAGGGGGCTGGCCCTATGGCTACACCTTC. It encodes CASSLASGGWPYGYTF.